Listed below are T cell receptor beta chains from one sample, sequenced in a study of T cell responses to AZD1222 COVID-19 vaccine. Clones were sequenced by immunoSEQ multiplex PCR, and TCRdb holds only the in-frame ones, with some missing. This sample yields approximately 160,000 clones, of which 88% are seen a single time; about 3.4% belongs to the top ten. The sample consisted of peripheral blood, taken on day 0 of MenACWY control vaccination. These receptors came from an adult in good health. Each CDR3 is given with its conserved first and last residue. A D gene is named only where the DNA matches it firmly. Only part of the rows carry a size: once, few, many, or a class if the clone is expanded.

CAWSVGAGISETQYF,TGTGCCTGGAGTGTTGGGGCGGGTATCTCGGAGACCCAGTACTTC,TRBV30,15,-,TRBJ2-5,-
CASSYSWNTEAFF,TGTGCCAGCAGTTATTCCTGGAACACTGAAGCTTTCTTT,TRBV25-1,13,-,TRBJ1-1,-
CASGLARGQNTEAFF,TGTGCTAGTGGTTTGGCCCGGGGACAGAACACTGAAGCTTTCTTT,TRBV12-5,15,-,TRBJ1-1,-
CASTLEGEGEAFF,TGTGCCAGCACCTTAGAGGGGGAGGGTGAAGCTTTCTTT,TRBV7-9,13,-,TRBJ1-1,-
CASRRQRESTDTQYF,TGTGCCAGCAGACGTCAGCGGGAGAGCACAGATACGCAGTATTTT,TRBV6-5,15,-,TRBJ2-3,TRBD2
CASRSQGVGNTEAFF,TGTGCCAGCCGCTCGCAGGGTGTTGGGAACACTGAAGCTTTCTTT,TRBV28,15,-,TRBJ1-1,-
CASSVQRLGGNGYTF,TGTGCCAGCAGCGTACAGCGCTTGGGGGGAAATGGCTACACCTTC,TRBV9,15,-,TRBJ1-2,-
CASKKRMNTEAFF,TGTGCCAGCAAGAAGCGAATGAACACTGAAGCTTTCTTT,TRBV12-3/TRBV12-4,13,-,TRBJ1-1,-
CASRAYPDSPLHF,TGTGCCAGCCGGGCCTACCCGGATTCACCCCTCCACTTT,TRBV2,13,once,TRBJ1-6,-
CASSPPQGAGYGYTF,TGTGCCAGCAGCCCACCCCAGGGGGCCGGCTATGGCTACACCTTC,TRBV9,15,-,TRBJ1-2,TRBD1
CASSDSLVGGGSYNEQFF,TGTGCCAGCAGTGACTCCCTCGTAGGAGGCGGCTCCTACAATGAGCAGTTCTTC,TRBV6-4,18,-,TRBJ2-1,-
CASSEGGRNHEQYF,TGTGCCAGCAGTGAGGGCGGGAGGAACCACGAGCAGTACTTC,TRBV6-1,14,-,TRBJ2-7,TRBD2
CASSLGGVSTEAFF,TGTGCCAGCAGCTTAGGGGGGGTTTCGACTGAAGCTTTCTTT,TRBV9,14,-,TRBJ1-1,-
CASRTAGYTGELFF,TGTGCCAGTAGAACGGCGGGATACACCGGGGAGCTGTTTTTT,TRBV19,14,-,TRBJ2-2,-
CASSYRGWAYEQYF,TGTGCCAGCAGTTACAGGGGGTGGGCCTACGAGCAGTACTTC,TRBV6-5,14,once,TRBJ2-7,-
CASSPRGSYGYTF,TGTGCCAGCAGCCCCCGCGGGAGCTATGGCTACACCTTC,TRBV11-2,13,-,TRBJ1-2,-
CASSPTGGGNGYTF,TGTGCCAGCAGTCCGACAGGGGGCGGGAATGGCTACACCTTC,TRBV6-6,14,-,TRBJ1-2,TRBD1
CASSAGAERETQYF,TGCGCCAGCAGTGCGGGGGCCGAAAGGGAGACCCAGTACTTC,TRBV5-1,14,-,TRBJ2-5,-
CSVDRQTYGYTF,TGCAGCGTTGATCGGCAGACCTATGGCTACACCTTC,TRBV29-1,12,once,TRBJ1-2,-
CASSLSFSGTDTQYF,TGTGCCAGCAGTTTGAGCTTTTCTGGCACAGATACGCAGTATTTT,TRBV27,15,-,TRBJ2-3,-
CASNPKRSSYNEQFF,TGTGCCAGCAACCCGAAAAGGAGCTCCTACAATGAGCAGTTCTTC,TRBV27,15,-,TRBJ2-1,-
CASSTRDREVTEAFF,TGTGCCAGCAGCACGCGGGACAGGGAGGTCACTGAAGCTTTCTTT,TRBV7-8,15,-,TRBJ1-1,TRBD1
CASSLGTVEQFF,TGTGCCAGCAGTTTAGGGACAGTTGAGCAGTTCTTC,TRBV12-3/TRBV12-4,12,-,TRBJ2-1,-
CASRTDSYEQYF,TGTGCCAGCAGGACCGACTCCTACGAGCAGTACTTC,TRBV2,12,few,TRBJ2-7,-
CASSSDLLAGGSLGTQYF,TGTGCCAGCAGTTCTGATTTACTAGCGGGAGGCTCACTAGGTACGCAGTATTTT,TRBV28,18,-,TRBJ2-3,TRBD2
CSLEDTDTQYF,TGCAGCTTAGAGGACACAGATACGCAGTATTTT,TRBV29-1,11,-,TRBJ2-3,-
CASTGNYGDEQFF,TGTGCCAGCACCGGGAATTATGGAGATGAGCAGTTCTTC,TRBV2,13,-,TRBJ2-1,-
CASSPLSGGGTGELFF,TGTGCCAGCTCACCACTATCGGGAGGAGGAACCGGGGAGCTGTTTTTT,TRBV18,16,-,TRBJ2-2,TRBD2
CASSRGNIQYF,TGTGCCAGCAGCAGAGGTAACATTCAGTACTTC,TRBV12-3/TRBV12-4,11,-,TRBJ2-4,-
CASSSRDNEQFF,TGCGCCAGCAGCTCCAGGGACAATGAGCAGTTCTTC,TRBV5-1,12,-,TRBJ2-1,-
CASSFTTGTRYGYTF,TGTGCCAGCAGCTTTACGACAGGGACACGATACGGCTACACCTTC,TRBV7-2,15,-,TRBJ1-2,TRBD1
CASSDGQGRKTQYF,TGTGCCAGCAGTGACGGTCAGGGAAGGAAGACCCAGTACTTC,TRBV2,14,-,TRBJ2-5,-